This entry features one TCR beta chain sequence. Study processing details: For nucleated cells, counts were estimated from reference gene primer amplification. Sequenced by immunoSEQ multiplex PCR; TCRdb stores in-frame clones only, minus some. Clone size and V and J calls were adopted from that table, with D and trimming inferred from the DNA. Of tens of thousands of clones detected, around 84% appear once; the ten largest clones hold 11%. CDR1 and CDR2 (germline): MNHEY, SVGEGT. V was clipped by 5 bases and J by 5 bases; unmatched bases: 7. The CDR3 contains 14 residues. The sample is drawn from a study of blood T cell repertoires in COVID-19. Study details: The United States, Italy and Spain supplied acute and convalescent COVID-19 samples. T cells, B-cell-depleted T cells, or PBMCs provided the cDNA or gDNA that served as material.

Sequences were obtained from peripheral blood. The sequence was collected from an older man with active or convalescent COVID-19. The chain couples TRBV6-2 or TRBV6-3 to TRBJ1-1; 8 bases match TRBD1. The CDR3 spells CASSIGTGGTEAFF. CDR3 coding DNA: TGTGCCAGCAGTATAGGGACAGGCGGGACTGAAGCTTTCTTT.